This T cell receptor beta chain came from a study of blood T cell repertoires in COVID-19. Background on the study: COVID-19 samples collected from the United States, Italy and Spain covered acute and convalescent phases.

After removal of 4 bases from V and 10 bases from J, the junction contained 2 bases not matched to a gene. The CDR3 length is 11 residues. Germline CDR1 SGHDT, CDR2 YYEEEE. Clones were sequenced by immunoSEQ multiplex PCR, and TCRdb holds only the in-frame ones, with some missing. The sample carries approximately 220,000 clones, 70% to 90% recorded once. The chain links TRBV5-6 to TRBJ2-1; 7 nucleotides agree with TRBD1. The receptor was isolated from a man aged 50 to 60 with acute or convalescent COVID-19. The sample taken for sequencing was peripheral blood. This CDR3 is CASSLTGEQFF. In DNA, the CDR3 is TGTGCCAGCAGCCTGACAGGGGAGCAGTTCTTC.